The subject of this entry is one T cell receptor beta chain. Its specificity is not known. The entry originates in a study of blood T cells in healthy people across ages. Study observations and caveats: Older age coincided with a roughly linear decline in TCR beta diversity per million T cells. PBMCs were not sorted, which prevented a conclusive comparison of naive versus antigen-experienced cells. Long-lived donors exceeded aged donors in naive CD4+ cells and diversity. Expanded clonotype shifts may have been confounded, as the donors had an unknown CMV status.

Unmatched junction bases numbered 12, after V lost 6 bases and J lost 3 bases. Per the germline V gene, CDR1 is MNHEY and CDR2 is SMNVEV (reference sequence). This CDR3 has 18 amino acids. The use of a sample-barcoded 5' primer and a J-beta primer mix characterized a second PCR of 7 to 11 cycles. MiXCR, run by TCRdb on the 5' RACE reads, gives a single entry per CDR3 protein. Of some 860,000 distinct CDR3 sequences in the sample, just over 55% were seen once. The source of this sequence is a man between 35 and 55 years old in good health. Source material: blood. The genes are TRBV27 and TRBJ2-5; the match to TRBD2 covers 14 bases. The CDR3 region has the DNA TGTGCCAGCAGAAATACGGGACCGGGACTAGCGGGAGAAGAGACCCAGTACTTC. As protein: CASRNTGPGLAGEETQYF.